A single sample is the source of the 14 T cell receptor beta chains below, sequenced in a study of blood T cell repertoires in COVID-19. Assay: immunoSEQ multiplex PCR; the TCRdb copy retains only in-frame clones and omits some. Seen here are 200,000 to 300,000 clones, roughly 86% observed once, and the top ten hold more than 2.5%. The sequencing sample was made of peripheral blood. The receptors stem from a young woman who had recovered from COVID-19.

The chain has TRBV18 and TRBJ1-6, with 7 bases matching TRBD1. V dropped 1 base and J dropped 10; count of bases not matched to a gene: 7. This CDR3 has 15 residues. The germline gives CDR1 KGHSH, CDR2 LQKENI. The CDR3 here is CASSPQTGTRSPLHF. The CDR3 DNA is TGTGCCAGCTCACCACAGACAGGGACGAGGTCACCCCTCCACTTT.

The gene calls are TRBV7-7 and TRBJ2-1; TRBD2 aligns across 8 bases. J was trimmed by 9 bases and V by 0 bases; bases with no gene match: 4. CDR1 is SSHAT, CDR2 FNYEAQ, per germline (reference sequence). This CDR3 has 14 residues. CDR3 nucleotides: TGTGCCAGCAGCTTAGCGGCGGGGGGTAGTGAGCAGTTCTTC. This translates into CASSLAAGGSEQFF.

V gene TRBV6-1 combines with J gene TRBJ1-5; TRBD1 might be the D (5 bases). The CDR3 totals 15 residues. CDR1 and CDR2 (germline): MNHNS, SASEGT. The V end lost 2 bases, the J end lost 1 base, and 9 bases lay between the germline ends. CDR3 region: CASSEWGGSNQPQHF. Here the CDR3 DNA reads TGTGCCAGCAGTGAATGGGGGGGAAGCAATCAGCCCCAGCATTTT.

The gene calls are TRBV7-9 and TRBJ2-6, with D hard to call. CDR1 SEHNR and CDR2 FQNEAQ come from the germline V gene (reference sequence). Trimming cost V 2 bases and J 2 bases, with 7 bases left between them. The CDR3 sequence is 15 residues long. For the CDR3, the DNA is TGTGCCAGCAGCTTATTGGTAGCTGGGGCCAACGTCCTGACTTTC. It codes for CASSLLVAGANVLTF.

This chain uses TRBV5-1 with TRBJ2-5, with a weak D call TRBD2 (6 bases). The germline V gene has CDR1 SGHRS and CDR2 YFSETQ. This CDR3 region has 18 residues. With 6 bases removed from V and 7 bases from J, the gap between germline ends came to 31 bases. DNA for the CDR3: TGCGCCAGCACCGCATTAGCGGCCTGGGACCCCACCCCACGGACCCAGTACTTC. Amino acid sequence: CASTALAAWDPTPRTQYF.

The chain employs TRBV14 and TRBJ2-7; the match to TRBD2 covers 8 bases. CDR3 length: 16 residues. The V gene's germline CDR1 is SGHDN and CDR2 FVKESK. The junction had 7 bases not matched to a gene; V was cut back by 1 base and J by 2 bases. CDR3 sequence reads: CASSQVIAGPAYEQYF. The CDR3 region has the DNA TGTGCCAGCAGCCAAGTGATAGCGGGGCCTGCCTACGAGCAGTACTTC.

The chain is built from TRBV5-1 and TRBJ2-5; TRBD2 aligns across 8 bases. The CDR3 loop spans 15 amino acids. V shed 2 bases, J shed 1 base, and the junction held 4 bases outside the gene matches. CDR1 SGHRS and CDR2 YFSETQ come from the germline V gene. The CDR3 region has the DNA TGCGCCAGCAGCTTTTCAGCGGGGGTCCAAGAGACCCAGTACTTC. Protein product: CASSFSAGVQETQYF.

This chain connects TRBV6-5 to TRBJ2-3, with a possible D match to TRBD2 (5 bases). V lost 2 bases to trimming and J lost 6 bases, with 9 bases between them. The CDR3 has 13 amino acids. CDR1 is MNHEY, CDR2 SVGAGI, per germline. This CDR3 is CASSYGAEDTQYF. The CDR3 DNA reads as TGTGCCAGCAGTTACGGAGCGGAGGATACGCAGTATTTT.

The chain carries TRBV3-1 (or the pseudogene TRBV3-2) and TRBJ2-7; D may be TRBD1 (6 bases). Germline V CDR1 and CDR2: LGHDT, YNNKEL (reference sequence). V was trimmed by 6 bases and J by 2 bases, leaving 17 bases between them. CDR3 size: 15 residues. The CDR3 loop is CASSLTGNPTYEQYF. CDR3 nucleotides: TGTGCCAGCAGTCTCACAGGGAACCCCACCTACGAGCAGTACTTC.

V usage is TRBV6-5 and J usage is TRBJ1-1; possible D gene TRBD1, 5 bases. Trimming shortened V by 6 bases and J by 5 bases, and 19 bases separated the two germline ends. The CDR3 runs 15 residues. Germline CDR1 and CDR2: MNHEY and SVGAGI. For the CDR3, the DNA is TGTGCCAGCAGACGGGGGTCTTCCGGGGTTACTGAAGCTTTCTTT. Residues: CASRRGSSGVTEAFF.

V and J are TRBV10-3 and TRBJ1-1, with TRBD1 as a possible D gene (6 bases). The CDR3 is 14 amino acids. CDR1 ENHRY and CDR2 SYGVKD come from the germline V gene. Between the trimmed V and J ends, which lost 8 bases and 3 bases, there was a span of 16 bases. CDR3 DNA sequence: TGTGCCATCGCTATAGGGGGAGTCGACACTGAAGCTTTCTTT. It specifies CAIAIGGVDTEAFF.

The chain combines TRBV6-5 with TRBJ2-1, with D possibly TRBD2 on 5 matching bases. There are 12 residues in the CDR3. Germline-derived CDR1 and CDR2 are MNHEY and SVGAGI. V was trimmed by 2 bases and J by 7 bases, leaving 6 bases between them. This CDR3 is CASSYAGNEQFF. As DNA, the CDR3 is TGTGCCAGCAGTTACGCGGGTAATGAGCAGTTCTTC.

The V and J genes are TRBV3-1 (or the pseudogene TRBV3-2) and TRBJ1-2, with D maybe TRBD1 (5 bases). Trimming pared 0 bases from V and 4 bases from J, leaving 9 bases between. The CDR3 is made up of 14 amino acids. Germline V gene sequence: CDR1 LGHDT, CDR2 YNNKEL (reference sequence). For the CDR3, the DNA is TGTGCCAGCAGCCAAGATTTAGGGGCCTATGGCTACACCTTC. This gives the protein CASSQDLGAYGYTF.

The CDR3 loop reads CASGLVVGAQQLPQHF. CDR3 coding DNA: TGTGCTAGTGGTTTGGTAGTGGGCGCCCAACAACTGCCCCAGCATTTT. The gene calls are TRBV12-5 and TRBJ1-5; no clear D. The germline V and J ends were trimmed by 0 bases and 9 bases, with 18 bases remaining between them. Germline CDR1 is LGHNT and CDR2 is FRNRAP. The CDR3 runs 16 residues.